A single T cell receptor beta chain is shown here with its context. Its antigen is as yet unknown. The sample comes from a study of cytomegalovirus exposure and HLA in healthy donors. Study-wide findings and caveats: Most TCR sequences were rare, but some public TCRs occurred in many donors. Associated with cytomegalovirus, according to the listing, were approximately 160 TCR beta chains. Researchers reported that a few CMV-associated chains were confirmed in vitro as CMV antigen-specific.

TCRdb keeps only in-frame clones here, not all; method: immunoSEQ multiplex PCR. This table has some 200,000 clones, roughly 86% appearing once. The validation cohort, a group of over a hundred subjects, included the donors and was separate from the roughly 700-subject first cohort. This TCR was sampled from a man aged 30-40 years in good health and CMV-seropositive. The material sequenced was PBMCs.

The CDR3 region has the DNA TGTGCCAGCAGCCAAGGACAGTCCACTGAAGCTTTCTTT. Translated, it gives CASSQGQSTEAFF. The chain links TRBV6-1 to TRBJ1-1; possible D gene TRBD1, 6 bases. This CDR3 contains 13 residues. Germline V gene lookup returns CDR1 MNHNS and CDR2 SASEGT. V lost 6 bases and J lost 4, with 12 bases in between.